Listed here are 32 T cell receptor beta chains from one sample, sequenced in a study of blood T cell repertoires in COVID-19. The repertoire was sequenced with immunoSEQ multiplex PCR; TCRdb's copy has only in-frame clones and lacks some. Of about 76,000 clones listed, around 86% are singletons. Sequencing was carried out using peripheral blood. These receptors were obtained from a human donor in a cohort sampled during active COVID-19.

The chain couples TRBV5-1 to TRBJ2-6; D is perhaps TRBD1 (6 bases). CDR1 and CDR2 from the germline V gene are SGHRS and YFSETQ. CDR3 length: 16 residues. Trimming took 0 bases from V and 2 from J, leaving 9 bases between them. The CDR3 bases are TGCGCCAGCAGCTTGGATTCAGGGGCTGGGGCCAACGTCCTGACTTTC. Its protein is CASSLDSGAGANVLTF.

This clone came up a few times. The gene calls are TRBV28 and TRBJ2-5; D perhaps matches TRBD2 (5 bases). This CDR3 has 15 amino acids. Germline CDR1 MDHEN, CDR2 SYDVKM. Trimming cost V 4 bases and J 1 base, with 13 bases left between them. CDR3 DNA: TGTGCCAGCAGTTCCTCCCAGGACTTCCAAGAGACCCAGTACTTC. Its protein is CASSSSQDFQETQYF.

Concerning this clone: Other DNA sequences of this sample code for an identical CDR3. This sequence joins TRBV7-9 and TRBJ2-1; TRBD2 matches at 9 bases. Trimming cost V 5 bases and J 7 bases; bases outside gene matches: 3. The germline V gene encodes CDR1 SEHNR and CDR2 FQNEAQ (reference sequence). The CDR3 runs 13 residues. CDR3 protein: CASSPSGANEQFF. The DNA of the CDR3 is TGTGCCAGCAGCCCTAGCGGGGCGAATGAGCAGTTCTTC. The variable domain in full, with the rest retrieved from reference TRBV7-9 and TRBJ2-1, is DTGVSQNPRHKITKRGQNVTFRCDPISEHNRLYWYRQTLGQGPEFLTYFQNEAQLEKSRLLSDRFSAERPKGSFSTLEIQRTEQGDSAMYLCASSPSGANEQFFGPGTRLTVL.

The V call is TRBV7-9, the J call TRBJ2-3, with D possibly matching TRBD1 (5 bases). With 2 bases removed from V and 3 bases from J, the gap between germline ends came to 6 bases. Germline loops: CDR1 SEHNR, CDR2 FQNEAQ (reference sequence). The CDR3 has 13 residues. CDR3 sequence (DNA): TGTGCCAGCAGCTTATCAGGGACAGATACGCAGTATTTT. This gives the protein CASSLSGTDTQYF.

The chain joins TRBV3-1 (or the pseudogene TRBV3-2) to TRBJ2-3, with TRBD2 identical over 10 bases. V gave up 1 base and J gave up 10 bases; unmatched junction bases: 8. Germline CDR1 reads LGHDT; CDR2 reads YNNKEL (reference sequence). The CDR3 totals 15 residues. CDR3 nucleotide sequence: TGTGCCAGCAGCCAAGGACGTAGCGGGGGGCGGGCGCAGTATTTT. Protein: CASSQGRSGGRAQYF.

This clone came up once. V and J are TRBV19 and TRBJ1-3; tentatively, D is TRBD1 (6 bases). Germline V gives CDR1 LNHDA, CDR2 SQIVND (reference sequence). Trimming cost V 7 bases and J 3 bases, with 13 bases left between them. The CDR3 totals 14 residues. CDR3 loop: CASTRGGSGNTIYF. In DNA, the CDR3 is TGTGCCAGTACCCGAGGGGGAAGTGGAAACACCATATATTTT.

V and J are TRBV6-6 and TRBJ1-2, with 9 positions matching TRBD1. Germline assignment: CDR1 MNHNY and CDR2 SVGAGI (reference sequence). V lost 7 bases and J lost 4; bases outside the gene matches: 13. This CDR3 has 16 residues. As DNA, the CDR3 is TGTGCCAGCAACCAAAGACGGACAGGGGATTCCTATGGCTACACCTTC. It codes for CASNQRRTGDSYGYTF.

The rearrangement links TRBV7-6 to TRBJ2-1; no clear D. The V gene's germline CDR1 is SGHVS and CDR2 FNYEAQ. This CDR3 comprises 14 residues. Trimming stripped 1 base from V and 5 bases from J, with 9 bases between. CDR3 in DNA: TGTGCCAGCAGCTTAGAGCCTTCTCACAATGAGCAGTTCTTC. Translation gives CASSLEPSHNEQFF.

In DNA form, the CDR3 reads TGCGCCAGCAGTGTGGACAGGGGCGACGGGTACGGAAAACTGTTTTTT. This gives the protein CASSVDRGDGYGKLFF. The chain carries TRBV10-1 and TRBJ1-4, with 9 bases that match TRBD1. V shed 4 bases, J shed 10 bases, and the junction held 13 bases outside the gene matches. There are 16 residues in the CDR3. The germline V gene encodes CDR1 WNHNN and CDR2 SYGVQD (reference sequence).

The gene calls are TRBV9 and TRBJ1-4, with unresolved D. The germline gives CDR1 SGDLS, CDR2 YYNGEE. Trimming left V 4 bases short and J 6 bases short, with 16 bases between. This CDR3 region has 15 residues. CDR3 protein: CASSPRVGSYEKLFF. CDR3 DNA sequence: TGTGCCAGCAGCCCCCGGGTCGGGAGCTATGAAAAACTGTTTTTT.

The V and J genes are TRBV27 and TRBJ1-4; 11 nucleotides align to TRBD1. The CDR3 length is 15 residues. Germline values: CDR1 MNHEY, CDR2 SMNVEV (reference sequence). The junction had 10 bases not matched to a gene; V was cut back by 4 bases and J by 12 bases. CDR3 in amino acids: CASSSGTGGVDELFF. As DNA, the CDR3 is TGTGCCAGCAGTTCAGGGACAGGGGGGGTCGATGAACTGTTTTTT.

The V call is TRBV10-1, the J call TRBJ2-5; 8 nucleotides line up with TRBD1. This CDR3 is built from 13 residues. CDR1 WNHNN and CDR2 SYGVQD come from the germline V gene (reference sequence). J was trimmed by 6 bases and V by 2 bases; bases with no gene match: 2. The CDR3 is CASSEDRGKTQYF. In nucleotides, the CDR3 is TGCGCCAGCAGTGAGGACAGGGGAAAGACCCAGTACTTC.

The rearrangement joins TRBV5-1 to TRBJ2-2; D is ambiguous. Looked up from germline, CDR1 is SGHRS and CDR2 is YFSETQ. With 0 bases removed from V and 0 bases from J, the gap between germline ends came to 6 bases. CDR3 size: 15 residues. CDR3 protein: CASSLDSPNTGELFF. The CDR3 DNA is TGCGCCAGCAGCTTGGACAGCCCGAACACCGGGGAGCTGTTTTTT.

The rearrangement joins TRBV15 to TRBJ2-2; D may be TRBD1 (5 bases). Germline V gives CDR1 LNHNV, CDR2 YYDKDF (reference sequence). The V and J ends lost 0 bases and 6 bases respectively, with 17 bases between them. The CDR3 is 17 amino acids. The CDR3 spells CATSRDLSGQGPGELFF. The DNA for the CDR3 is TGTGCCACCAGCAGAGATCTTTCAGGGCAGGGTCCCGGGGAGCTGTTTTTT.

The chain joins TRBV18 to TRBJ2-7, with D maybe TRBD2 (5 bases). CDR3 length: 14 amino acids. The V and J ends lost 6 bases and 0 bases respectively, with 12 bases between them. Per the germline V gene, CDR1 is KGHSH and CDR2 is LQKENI. CDR3 amino acids: CASSPGSTSYEQYF. The CDR3 DNA reads as TGTGCCAGCTCTCCGGGGAGTACCTCCTACGAGCAGTACTTC.

This clone was counted once. The CDR3 nucleotides are TGTGCCAGCAGCTATGGAGGCAACTATGGCTACACCTTC. This translates into CASSYGGNYGYTF. This sequence joins TRBV7-8 and TRBJ1-2; D uncertain. This CDR3 has 13 amino acids. V lost 4 bases, J lost 2 bases, and 8 bases lay in between. Germline values: CDR1 SGHVS, CDR2 FQNEAQ.

The chain recombines TRBV6-4 with TRBJ2-7, with D possibly being TRBD1 (6 bases). The germline CDR1 and CDR2 sequences are MRHNA and SNTAGT. Trimming took off 3 bases at V and 0 bases at J, with 9 bases between the two ends. The CDR3 runs to 14 residues. The CDR3, as DNA: TGTGCCAGCAGTGAGCAGGGGAGCTCCTACGAGCAGTACTTC. Its translation: CASSEQGSSYEQYF.

CDR3 DNA: TGTGCCAGCAGCTTAGGTTTTCGTTCCAAAAACATTCAGTACTTC. This gives the protein CASSLGFRSKNIQYF. The V and J genes are TRBV7-6 and TRBJ2-4; D gene ambiguous. Germline CDR1 is SGHVS and CDR2 is FNYEAQ. The CDR3 contains 15 residues. With 1 base removed from V and 2 bases from J, the gap between germline ends came to 9 bases.

There are a few counts of this clone. The genes are TRBV19 and TRBJ1-4, with 8 bases that match TRBD1. After removal of 4 bases from V and 6 bases from J, the junction contained 7 bases not matched to a gene. The CDR3 consists of 15 residues. Germline V gene sequence: CDR1 LNHDA, CDR2 SQIVND (reference sequence). The CDR3 is CASSTPGGQDEKLFF. In DNA, the CDR3 is TGTGCCAGTAGTACTCCAGGGGGCCAGGATGAAAAACTGTTTTTT.

This clone was observed once. The chain is built from TRBV28 and TRBJ1-5; 7 nucleotides align to TRBD1. CDR3 length: 15 amino acids. In germline, CDR1 is MDHEN, CDR2 SYDVKM. With 6 bases clipped from V and 0 bases from J, the junction kept 5 bases outside the gene matches. CDR3 DNA: TGTGCCAGCAGCAATACAGGGGATAGCAATCAGCCCCAGCATTTT. Protein sequence: CASSNTGDSNQPQHF. Variable domain in full (rest from reference TRBV28 and TRBJ1-5): DVKVTQSSRYLVKRTGEKVFLECVQDMDHENMFWYRQDPGLGLRLIYFSYDVKMKEKGDIPEGYSVSREKKERFSLILESASTNQTSMYLCASSNTGDSNQPQHFGDGTRLSIL.

V usage is TRBV3-1 (or the pseudogene TRBV3-2) and J usage is TRBJ2-3; possibly TRBD2 for D (6 bases). This CDR3 contains 15 residues. The germline V gene encodes CDR1 LGHDT and CDR2 YNNKEL (reference sequence). Trimming took off 4 bases at V and 4 bases at J, with 15 bases between the two ends. This chain's CDR3 is CASSPDIGEADTQYF. DNA for the CDR3: TGTGCCAGCAGCCCGGACATTGGGGAGGCAGATACGCAGTATTTT.

The chain uses TRBV5-6 and TRBJ1-6; 8 nucleotides line up with TRBD1. There are 14 residues in the CDR3. The V gene's germline CDR1 is SGHDT and CDR2 YYEEEE. V lost 3 bases, J lost 8 bases, and 4 bases stayed unmatched. In DNA form, the CDR3 reads TGTGCCAGCAGCTACGACAGGGGCTATTCACCCCTCCACTTT. The encoded protein is CASSYDRGYSPLHF.

CDR3 region: CASSQVIVTGLSNQPQHF. In DNA form, the CDR3 reads TGCGCCAGCAGCCAAGTCATAGTTACAGGTCTTAGCAATCAGCCCCAGCATTTT. The rearrangement links TRBV4-1 to TRBJ1-5; perhaps TRBD1 as D (5 bases). The CDR3 contains 18 residues. V was cut by 1 base and J by 0 bases, with 16 bases left in between. The V gene's germline CDR1 is MGHRA and CDR2 YSYEKL.

The chain links TRBV2 to TRBJ1-5; 9 bases fit TRBD1. Germline values: CDR1 SNHLY, CDR2 FYNNEI. The V gene end was trimmed by 4 bases and the J gene end by 7 bases; junction bases not matched to a gene: 5. The CDR3 consists of 14 residues. The CDR3 loop reads CASSVGQGYQPQHF. In DNA, the CDR3 is TGTGCCAGCAGTGTGGGACAGGGTTACCAGCCCCAGCATTTT.

J is TRBJ2-5 and V is TRBV18, with D unclear. The CDR3 runs 14 residues. Trimming stripped 0 bases from V and 4 bases from J, with 9 bases between. Looked up from germline, CDR1 is KGHSH and CDR2 is LQKENI. The CDR3 spells CASSPPSHGETQYF. CDR3 DNA sequence: TGTGCCAGCTCACCACCGTCACATGGAGAGACCCAGTACTTC.

This chain links TRBV28 with TRBJ1-5; TRBD1 matches at 8 bases. The junction had 4 bases not matched to a gene; V was cut back by 3 bases and J by 6 bases. The germline gives CDR1 MDHEN, CDR2 SYDVKM. CDR3 length: 14 amino acids. The CDR3 DNA reads as TGTGCCAGCAGTTTCGACAGGGGCGGTCAGCCCCAGCATTTT. Protein sequence: CASSFDRGGQPQHF.

J is TRBJ2-3 and V is TRBV30; weak D call: TRBD1 (6 bases). Germline assignment: CDR1 GTSNPN and CDR2 SVGIG (reference sequence). The CDR3 is 14 amino acids. With 3 bases removed from V and 3 bases from J, the gap between germline ends came to 13 bases. CDR3 DNA: TGTGCCTGGAGCCTCGGGACACTGACAGATACGCAGTATTTT. Translation: CAWSLGTLTDTQYF.

The rearrangement links TRBV10-2 to TRBJ1-5; 12 positions agree with TRBD1. CDR1 WSHSY and CDR2 SAAADI come from the germline V gene. This CDR3 contains 15 residues. The junction had 8 bases not matched to a gene; V was cut back by 7 bases and J by 7 bases. As DNA, the CDR3 is TGCGCCAGCAAGGGGACAGGGGGCGTGGGGCAGCCCCAGCATTTT. As protein: CASKGTGGVGQPQHF.

This chain connects TRBV2 to TRBJ2-5; TRBD1 might be the D (5 bases). From germline, CDR1 is SNHLY and CDR2 FYNNEI. This CDR3 is 13 amino acids long. The V and J ends lost 6 bases and 4 bases respectively, with 12 bases between them. CDR3 amino acids: CASSQGRRETQYF. CDR3 coding DNA: TGTGCCAGCAGCCAGGGCAGACGAGAGACCCAGTACTTC. The entire variable domain, with the rest obtained from reference TRBV2 and TRBJ2-5, is as follows: EPEVTQTPSHQVTQMGQEVILRCVPISNHLYFYWYRQILGQKVEFLVSFYNNEISEKSEIFDDQFSVERPDGSNFTLKIRSTKLEDSAMYFCASSQGRRETQYFGPGTRLLVL.

This clone was observed many times. The sample holds other DNA sequences that translate to the same CDR3. The gene calls are TRBV5-1 and TRBJ1-1, with a tentative D call TRBD1 (5 bases). The CDR3 is made up of 12 amino acids. The germline V gene has CDR1 SGHRS and CDR2 YFSETQ. The V end lost 4 bases, the J end lost 1 base, and 5 bases lay between the germline ends. The CDR3 DNA is TGCGCCAGCAGCAGGGGGAACACTGAAGCTTTCTTT. This gives the protein CASSRGNTEAFF.

This chain joins TRBV4-1 and TRBJ1-6; D perhaps matches TRBD1 (5 bases). With 5 bases removed from V and 9 bases from J, the gap between germline ends came to 14 bases. Germline V gene sequence: CDR1 MGHRA, CDR2 YSYEKL. CDR3 length: 14 amino acids. The CDR3 nucleotides are TGCGCCAGCAGCTACGGACGGGGGGGTTCACCCCTCCACTTT. Encoded protein: CASSYGRGGSPLHF.

The chain joins TRBV19 to TRBJ1-5, with D possibly TRBD1 on 5 matching bases. The length of the CDR3 is 15 residues. Trimming took 9 bases from V and 0 from J, leaving 15 bases between them. From germline, CDR1 is LNHDA and CDR2 SQIVND (reference sequence). CDR3: CASRVTETSNQPQHF. DNA for the CDR3: TGTGCCAGCCGGGTGACAGAAACTAGCAATCAGCCCCAGCATTTT.